The rows below give T cell receptor beta chains drawn from one sample of a study of blood T cells in healthy people across ages. TCRdb re-derived calls from the 5' RACE reads in MiXCR, one entry per CDR3 protein. The sample shows fewer than 1.5 million distinct CDR3 sequences, around 39% of them seen only once. The sequenced sample consisted of blood. These receptor sequences come from a woman younger than 35 in good health. The CDR3 runs from the conserved cysteine through the conserved F or W. D genes are given only for firm matches. Size is stated for part of the rows, as once, few or many counts, or as a class when the clone is expanded.

V gene	clone size	J gene	D gene	CDR3 DNA	CDR3 protein
TRBV2	.	TRBJ1-1	TRBD1	TGTGCCAGGGGGGACAGGGGGGGCACTGAAGCTTTCTTT	CARGDRGGTEAFF
TRBV28	few	TRBJ2-4	.	TGTGCCAGCAGACCCGGACTAGCCAAAAACATTCAGTACTTC	CASRPGLAKNIQYF
TRBV27	.	TRBJ1-5	.	TGTGCCAGCAGTTCTGGGATAGGGGGTCAGCCCCAGCATTTT	CASSSGIGGQPQHF
TRBV20-1	.	TRBJ1-3	.	TGCAGTGCTCTAGACCCGTTCTCTGGAAACACCATATATTTT	CSALDPFSGNTIYF
TRBV29-1	.	TRBJ2-3	TRBD1	TGCAGCGTTGATGGGACAGGGATTTTCACAGATACGCAGTATTTT	CSVDGTGIFTDTQYF
TRBV28	.	TRBJ2-6	.	TGTGCCAGCATCGGAAGTAGCTCTGGGGCCAACGTCCTGACTTTC	CASIGSSSGANVLTF
TRBV6-1	few	TRBJ1-6	.	TGTGCCAGCACCCCGGACCTTTGGAGCTCCTATAATTCACCCCTCCACTTT	CASTPDLWSSYNSPLHF
TRBV6-5	.	TRBJ1-6	TRBD1	TGTGCCAGCAGCCTGACAGGGTTCGATTCACCCCTCCACTTT	CASSLTGFDSPLHF
TRBV5-1	.	TRBJ2-3	.	TGCGCCAGCAGCTCCCGGGACCGCTTTTTCACAGATACGCAGTATTTT	CASSSRDRFFTDTQYF
TRBV12-3/TRBV12-4	.	TRBJ2-5	TRBD2	TGTGCCAGCAGTGAGAAGACTAGCGGGGGGGGAGAGACCCAGTACTTC	CASSEKTSGGGETQYF
TRBV5-1	.	TRBJ2-1	TRBD2	TGCGCCAGCAGCTTGGCCGCGGCTAGCGGGACATACAATGAGCAGTTCTTC	CASSLAAASGTYNEQFF
TRBV12-3/TRBV12-4	many	TRBJ2-7	.	TGTGCCAGCAGTTTACCAGCCTCCTACGAGCAGTACTTC	CASSLPASYEQYF
TRBV27	few	TRBJ1-1	.	TGTGCCAGCAGTACCATCCCCCGAACTACTGAAGCTTTCTTT	CASSTIPRTTEAFF
TRBV7-2	.	TRBJ2-5	TRBD2	TGTGCCAGCAGCTCCTGGAGCGGGAGCAAGGAGACCCAGTACTTC	CASSSWSGSKETQYF
TRBV9	.	TRBJ1-2	TRBD1	TGTGCCAGCAGCGGGGGGGACAGGGGGAACTATGGCTACACCTTC	CASSGGDRGNYGYTF
TRBV29-1	.	TRBJ2-5	.	TGCAGCGTTGATAATCTGGGGGGCTCCCCAGAGACCCAGTACTTC	CSVDNLGGSPETQYF
TRBV20-1	.	TRBJ1-2	.	TGCAGTGCTAGAGATCGCCAGGGAACCTATGGCTACACCTTC	CSARDRQGTYGYTF
TRBV12-3/TRBV12-4	.	TRBJ2-3	.	TGTGCCAGCAGTCCCAATACCCCAGATACGCAGTATTTT	CASSPNTPDTQYF
TRBV7-2	.	TRBJ2-3	TRBD2	TGTGCCAGCAGCTACGGACCGGGAGGATCAAAAGATACGCAGTATTTT	CASSYGPGGSKDTQYF
TRBV6-1	.	TRBJ2-4	.	TGTGCCAGCAGTGACAGGGCTTATAACATTCAGTACTTC	CASSDRAYNIQYF
TRBV5-1	few	TRBJ1-6	.	TGCGCCAGCAGCTCGGGGAATAATAATTCACCCCTCCACTTT	CASSSGNNNSPLHF
TRBV20-1	few	TRBJ2-7	.	TGCAGTGAGGGCCACGAGCAGTACTTC	CSEGHEQYF